The 15 T cell receptor beta chains in this list originate from one sample, sequenced in a study of identical twins. TCRdb analysed the 5' RACE reads with MiXCR anew, one entry per CDR3 protein. This table holds 550,000 to 800,000 distinct CDR3 sequences, around 7.5% found once. The same sample was also used in a study of yellow fever vaccine responses in identical twins.

Specimen: PBMCs. These TCRs come from a woman between 18 and 30 years old in good health.

A few counts support this clonotype. The chain carries TRBV7-2 and TRBJ2-2; no reliable D call. The CDR3 sequence is 14 residues long. Germline values: CDR1 SGHTA, CDR2 FQGNSA. The germline V and J ends were trimmed by 2 bases and 6 bases, with 10 bases remaining between them. CDR3 sequence (DNA): TGTGCCAGCAGCTTATCGTCCGACGCCGGGGAGCTGTTTTTT. This codes for CASSLSSDAGELFF.

V and J are TRBV7-6 and TRBJ2-1; possibly TRBD2 for D (6 bases). CDR3 length equals 17 residues. Trimming removed 1 base from V and 6 bases from J, with 19 bases in between. CDR1 and CDR2 from the germline V gene are SGHVS and FNYEAQ. CDR3 in amino acids: CASSLVSGSRASNEQFF. DNA for the CDR3: TGTGCCAGCAGCTTAGTTTCCGGGAGCCGAGCAAGCAATGAGCAGTTCTTC.

This sequence joins TRBV10-3 and TRBJ2-7, with D unclear. CDR1 is ENHRY and CDR2 is SYGVKD in the germline V gene. Trimming left V 4 bases short and J 4 bases short, with 14 bases between. The CDR3 is 14 amino acids. For the CDR3, the DNA is TGTGCCATCAGTGGCAGGCCAAGATCGTACGAGCAGTACTTC. Encoded protein: CAISGRPRSYEQYF.

This clonotype was counted many times. The V gene is TRBV7-2, the J gene TRBJ2-1; TRBD2 matches 8 bases. V dropped 5 bases and J dropped 9; count of bases not matched to a gene: 15. Germline V gives CDR1 SGHTA, CDR2 FQGNSA. The CDR3 contains 16 residues. CDR3 sequence reads: CASSIVVGTRASEQFF. In nucleotides, the CDR3 is TGTGCCAGCAGCATAGTGGTGGGGACTAGAGCTTCTGAGCAGTTCTTC. Full variable domain (outside the CDR3, taken from reference TRBV7-2 and TRBJ2-1): GAGVSQSPSNKVTEKGKDVELRCDPISGHTALYWYRQSLGQGLEFLIYFQGNSAPDKSGLPSDRFSAERTGGSVSTLTIQRTQQEDSAVYLCASSIVVGTRASEQFFGPGTRLTVL.

This rearrangement joins TRBV13 to TRBJ2-5; the D is unclear. Germline CDR1 and CDR2: PRHDT and FYEKMQ (reference sequence). The CDR3 has 12 amino acids. V was clipped by 5 bases and J by 2 bases, with 6 bases between them. The CDR3 DNA reads TGTGCCAGCAGCACTACGCAAGAGACCCAGTACTTC. It translates to CASSTTQETQYF.

Written as DNA, the CDR3 is TGCGCCAGCAGCCCAACCTTAGCGGGGGGAAGAACAGATACGCAGTATTTT. It yields the protein CASSPTLAGGRTDTQYF. The chain uses TRBV5-1 and TRBJ2-3, with TRBD2 identical over 10 bases. Germline V gives CDR1 SGHRS, CDR2 YFSETQ. CDR3 length: 17 residues. With 4 bases clipped from V and 3 bases from J, the junction kept 11 bases outside the gene matches. Based on the CDR3 plus reference TRBV5-1 and TRBJ2-3, the full variable domain is KAGVTQTPRYLIKTRGQQVTLSCSPISGHRSVSWYQQTPGQGLQFLFEYFSETQRNKGNFPGRFSGRQFSNSRSEMNVSTLELGDSALYLCASSPTLAGGRTDTQYFGPGTRLTVL.

The chain couples TRBV29-1 to TRBJ2-3; D call uncertain. Germline V CDR1 and CDR2: SQVTM, ANQGSEA. V lost 6 bases, J lost 2 bases, and 12 bases lay in between. The CDR3 length is 13 residues. The CDR3 region has the DNA TGCAGCGTGGCACCATATACCACAGATACGCAGTATTTT. This encodes CSVAPYTTDTQYF.

This clonotype has more than one count but fewer than ten. The chain combines TRBV7-9 with TRBJ1-1; 7 bases are shared with TRBD1. V dropped 2 bases and J dropped 11; count of bases not matched to a gene: 14. This CDR3 region has 15 residues. In germline, CDR1 is SEHNR, CDR2 FQNEAQ (reference sequence). As DNA, the CDR3 is TGTGCCAGCAGCTTATCCTTTCTAACAGGGGAGGCGGCTTTCTTT. It is translated as CASSLSFLTGEAAFF.

This clonotype was counted between two and nine times. This rearrangement joins TRBV19 to TRBJ1-2, with a weak D call TRBD1 (6 bases). V was shortened by 9 bases and J by 4 bases, with 15 bases between the two germline ends. Germline-derived CDR1 and CDR2 are LNHDA and SQIVND (reference sequence). This CDR3 contains 13 residues. This CDR3 is CASSKGGAYGYTF. Here the CDR3 DNA reads TGTGCCAGCTCAAAAGGGGGGGCCTATGGCTACACCTTC.

This clonotype has only a few counts. The chain employs TRBV24-1 and TRBJ2-1, with 10 bases matching TRBD2. The CDR3 runs to 18 residues. Trimming removed 5 bases from V and 0 bases from J; junction bases left unmatched: 9. The germline V gene encodes CDR1 KGHDR and CDR2 SFDVKD. CDR3 residues: CATSGSAGGSSSYNEQFF. The CDR3 region has the DNA TGTGCCACCAGTGGCTCAGCGGGGGGGTCGAGCTCCTACAATGAGCAGTTCTTC.

The table lists this clonotype with many counts. The chain joins TRBV14 to TRBJ2-2; no clear D. Germline CDR1 and CDR2: SGHDN and FVKESK. There are 13 residues in the CDR3. Trimming removed 1 base at V and 5 bases at J, with 5 bases between. In DNA form, the CDR3 reads TGTGCCAGCAGCCAAGTACGGACCGGGGAGCTGTTTTTT. Translation gives CASSQVRTGELFF.

CDR3 region: CASSLRAGIDGAQYF. The DNA of the CDR3 is TGTGCCAGCAGTTTAAGGGCGGGGATAGATGGGGCCCAGTACTTC. This chain links TRBV12-3 or TRBV12-4 with TRBJ2-5; a possible D gene is TRBD2 (6 bases). The CDR3 covers 15 residues. Between the trimmed V and J ends, which lost 2 bases and 9 bases, there was a span of 19 bases.

This rearrangement joins TRBV5-6 to TRBJ2-1; 11 positions agree with TRBD2. The J segment lost 7 bases and the V segment lost 4 bases, leaving 10 bases of the junction unmatched. Germline V CDR1 and CDR2: SGHDT, YYEEEE. CDR3 length equals 16 residues. In DNA form, the CDR3 reads TGTGCCAGCAGCCTCCCTACTAGCGGGAGTGGGAATGAGCAGTTCTTC. This gives the protein CASSLPTSGSGNEQFF.

This clonotype was detected a few times. This chain links TRBV5-6 with TRBJ2-3; 14 nucleotides line up with TRBD2. This CDR3 is built from 17 residues. Trimming cost V 4 bases and J 7 bases; bases outside gene matches: 11. Looked up from germline, CDR1 is SGHDT and CDR2 is YYEEEE. The CDR3 DNA follows: TGTGCCAGCAGCCCTTACGGTGGGACTAGCGGGGGTAATACGCAGTATTTT. Translation gives CASSPYGGTSGGNTQYF.

The genes are TRBV5-1 and TRBJ2-7, with 11 bases matching TRBD1. Unmatched junction bases numbered 7, after V lost 0 bases and J lost 5 bases. This CDR3 contains 16 residues. Germline V CDR1 and CDR2: SGHRS, YFSETQ. CDR3 sequence (DNA): TGCGCCAGCAGCTTGGCGGGCCGGGACAGGGGGGACGAGCAGTACTTC. Encoded protein: CASSLAGRDRGDEQYF.